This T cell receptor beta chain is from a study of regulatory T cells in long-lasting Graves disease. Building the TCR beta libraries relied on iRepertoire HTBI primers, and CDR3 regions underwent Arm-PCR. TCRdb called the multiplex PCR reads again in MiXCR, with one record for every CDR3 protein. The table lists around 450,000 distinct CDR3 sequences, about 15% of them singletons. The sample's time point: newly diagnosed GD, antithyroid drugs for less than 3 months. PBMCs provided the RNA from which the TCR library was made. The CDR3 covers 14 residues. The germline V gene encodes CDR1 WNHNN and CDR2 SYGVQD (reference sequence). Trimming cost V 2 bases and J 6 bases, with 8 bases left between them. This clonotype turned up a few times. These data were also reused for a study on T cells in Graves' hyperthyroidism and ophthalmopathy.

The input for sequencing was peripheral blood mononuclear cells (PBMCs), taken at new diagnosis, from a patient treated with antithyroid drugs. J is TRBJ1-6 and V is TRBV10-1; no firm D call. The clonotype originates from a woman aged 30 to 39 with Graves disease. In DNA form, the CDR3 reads TGCGCCAGCAGTGAGGGAACCGCTAATTCACCCCTCCACTTT. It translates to CASSEGTANSPLHF.